These 27 T cell receptor beta chains came from one sample sequenced in a study of identical twins. In TCRdb, the 5' RACE reads were re-called with MiXCR into one record per CDR3 protein. The sample records roughly 350,000 distinct CDR3 sequences, 8.5% to 10% being singletons. The sample comprised naive T cells sorted from blood. The receptors come from a woman in her fifties or sixties in good health.

This clonotype was recorded many times. J is TRBJ2-1 and V is TRBV3-1; D is undetermined. Germline V gene lookup returns CDR1 LGHDT and CDR2 YNNKEL (reference sequence). CDR3 length equals 12 residues. V was cut by 0 bases and J by 10 bases, with 7 bases left in between. Here the CDR3 reads CASSQDGREQFF. In DNA, the CDR3 is TGTGCCAGCAGCCAAGATGGAAGGGAGCAGTTCTTC.

In DNA, the CDR3 is TGTGCCAGCAGCAAAAGACTAGCGGGAGCCAATGAGCAGTTCTTC. This translates into CASSKRLAGANEQFF. V is TRBV21-1 and J is TRBJ2-1; no DNA check was done on the table's D call, TRBD2. TRBV21-1 is given as a pseudogene. CDR3 size: 15 residues.

The chain employs TRBV2 and TRBJ2-2; maybe TRBD1 (7 bases). The CDR3 sequence is 14 residues long. In germline, CDR1 is SNHLY, CDR2 FYNNEI. The V and J ends lost 4 bases and 4 bases respectively, with 10 bases between them. CDR3 protein: CASSGQGGTGELFF. The CDR3 coding sequence is TGTGCCAGCAGTGGGCAGGGGGGCACCGGGGAGCTGTTTTTT.

This clonotype was seen at least ten times. The chain is built from TRBV20-1 and TRBJ1-5; TRBD1 agrees at 8 bases. V was clipped by 7 bases and J by 5 bases; unmatched bases: 13. Germline V gene data show CDR1 as DFQATT and CDR2 as SNEGSKA (reference sequence). The CDR3 is 15 residues long. This CDR3 is CSVQTGAATDQPQHF. The DNA for the CDR3 is TGCAGTGTCCAGACAGGGGCCGCCACCGATCAGCCCCAGCATTTT.

Only a few counts were recorded for this clonotype. This sequence joins TRBV14 and TRBJ1-2; the D is unclear. This CDR3 has 13 residues. Germline V gives CDR1 SGHDN, CDR2 FVKESK. V lost 2 bases and J 1 base, leaving 5 bases between the germline ends. The DNA for the CDR3 is TGTGCCAGCAGCCAATGGGGTAACTATGGCTACACCTTC. This encodes CASSQWGNYGYTF.

This CDR3 reads CASSLGGRANTGELFF. Here the CDR3 DNA reads TGTGCCAGCAGCTTAGGGGGACGTGCGAACACCGGGGAGCTGTTTTTT. The V gene is TRBV7-6, the J gene TRBJ2-2, with D possibly called TRBD1 or TRBD2 (5 bases each). Trimming took 1 base from V and 0 from J, leaving 9 bases between them. Germline CDR1 and CDR2: SGHVS and FNYEAQ. The CDR3 covers 16 residues.

A few counts support this clonotype. The chain joins TRBV20-1 to TRBJ2-2; 8 bases agree with TRBD2. J lost 1 base, V lost 4 bases, and 5 bases had no gene match. This CDR3 is 15 amino acids long. CDR1 and CDR2 (germline): DFQATT, SNEGSKA (reference sequence). The CDR3 sequence is CSATIAGLNTGELFF. DNA for the CDR3: TGCAGTGCTACCATAGCGGGACTGAACACCGGGGAGCTGTTTTTT.

In its sample, this clonotype was seen a few times. V and J are TRBV7-9 and TRBJ1-5, with a tentative D call TRBD1 (6 bases). V was pared by 7 bases and J by 7 bases, with 20 bases between. Germline V CDR1 and CDR2: SEHNR, FQNEAQ (reference sequence). The length of the CDR3 is 15 residues. CDR3 sequence (DNA): TGTGCCAGCACCCATGGCGGGGGGCAAAAACAGCCCCAGCATTTT. Its translation is CASTHGGGQKQPQHF.

This chain connects TRBV20-1 to TRBJ2-3; D is unresolved. Germline V gene lookup returns CDR1 DFQATT and CDR2 SNEGSKA (reference sequence). The V end lost 5 bases, the J end lost 4 bases, and 4 bases lay between the germline ends. The CDR3 spans 10 residues. CDR3 nucleotide sequence: TGCAGTGCTTCTCCAGATACGCAGTATTTT. Translation gives CSASPDTQYF.

This chain connects TRBV7-6 to TRBJ2-3; D perhaps matches TRBD2 (5 bases). CDR3 size: 15 residues. The germline V gene encodes CDR1 SGHVS and CDR2 FNYEAQ. V shed 5 bases and J shed 0 bases, with 12 bases lying between them. CDR3 bases: TGTGCCAGCAGCCTCCCGAGCGGAAGCACAGATACGCAGTATTTT. This translates into CASSLPSGSTDTQYF.

There are a few counts of this clonotype. V gene TRBV7-9 combines with J gene TRBJ1-4; 11 bases map to TRBD1. Germline values: CDR1 SEHNR, CDR2 FQNEAQ (reference sequence). With V trimmed by 1 base and J by 0 bases, 13 bases remained unmatched. This CDR3 is built from 21 residues. CDR3 amino acids: CASSLEAGQGGYYATNEKLFF. The CDR3 DNA sequence: TGTGCCAGCAGCTTAGAGGCGGGACAGGGGGGATACTATGCAACTAATGAAAAACTGTTTTTT.

V and J are TRBV12-3 or TRBV12-4 and TRBJ2-1; 14 bases fit TRBD2. The CDR3 has 19 residues. V shed 4 bases, J shed 0 bases, and the junction held 8 bases outside the gene matches. The CDR3 DNA reads TGTGCCAGCAGTTCGGGGACTAGCGGGAGAAGCAGCTCCTACAATGAGCAGTTCTTC. Protein product: CASSSGTSGRSSSYNEQFF.

V is TRBV6-6 and J is TRBJ2-5, with a tentative D call TRBD2 (6 bases). Germline CDR1 is MNHNY and CDR2 is SVGAGI (reference sequence). V was cut by 5 bases and J by 7 bases, with 23 bases left in between. The CDR3 runs 16 residues. The CDR3 sequence: CASSRLSSVHGGTQYF. CDR3 nucleotide sequence: TGTGCCAGCAGTCGGCTCTCTAGCGTTCATGGGGGGACCCAGTACTTC.

This clonotype came up a few times. The genes are TRBV5-1 and TRBJ1-1; D is undetermined. This CDR3 contains 15 residues. Germline V gene lookup returns CDR1 SGHRS and CDR2 YFSETQ. Trimming left V 0 bases short and J 1 base short, with 10 bases between. CDR3 nucleotide sequence: TGCGCCAGCAGCTTGGATGGGCGGCAGAACACTGAAGCTTTCTTT. Encoded protein: CASSLDGRQNTEAFF.

This clonotype was counted a few times. V gene TRBV5-6 combines with J gene TRBJ2-2; TRBD1 agrees at 8 bases. The CDR3 has 15 amino acids. V lost 4 bases to trimming and J lost 5 bases; unmatched junction nucleotides: 7. The germline V gene has CDR1 SGHDT and CDR2 YYEEEE. CDR3 loop: CASSRRTGRTGELFF. CDR3 DNA sequence: TGTGCCAGCAGCCGACGGACAGGGAGAACCGGGGAGCTGTTTTTT.

This clonotype showed up just a few times. The chain recombines TRBV4-2 with TRBJ2-7, with 9 bases matching TRBD2. The V gene's germline CDR1 is LGHNA and CDR2 YNFKEQ. J lost 5 bases, V lost 3 bases, and 17 bases had no gene match. This CDR3 is built from 18 residues. CDR3 coding DNA: TGTGCCAGCAGCCATAATATCGATGTAGCGGGAGTGTCCCACGAGCAGTACTTC. This gives the protein CASSHNIDVAGVSHEQYF.

This clonotype occurred a few times. The chain couples TRBV12-3 or TRBV12-4 to TRBJ2-6; 10 nucleotides align to TRBD1. The V and J ends lost 7 bases and 3 bases, in that order; junction bases with no gene match: 15. There are 19 residues in the CDR3. The CDR3 nucleotides read TGTGCCAGCACTGTCGTAACCGGGACAGGGGAATTTGGGGCCAACGTCCTGACTTTC. It encodes CASTVVTGTGEFGANVLTF.

This chain uses TRBV7-8 with TRBJ2-1; the D is unclear. This CDR3 has 13 residues. The germline V gene encodes CDR1 SGHVS and CDR2 FQNEAQ. The germline V and J ends were trimmed by 1 base and 7 bases, with 8 bases remaining between them. The CDR3 protein is CASSLGVENEQFF. The CDR3, as DNA: TGTGCCAGCAGCTTAGGAGTGGAGAATGAGCAGTTCTTC.

This clonotype has at least ten counts. This chain links TRBV20-1 with TRBJ2-7, with TRBD1 matching 9 bases. V lost 5 bases, J lost 2 bases, and 4 bases stayed unmatched. CDR1 is DFQATT, CDR2 SNEGSKA, per germline (reference sequence). This CDR3 spans 13 amino acids. This chain's CDR3 is CSAVDRGPYEQYF. The CDR3 bases are TGCAGTGCTGTGGACAGGGGACCCTACGAGCAGTACTTC.

The chain uses TRBV5-6 and TRBJ1-1; a weak D match, TRBD1 (6 bases). The V gene lost 0 bases and the J gene lost 3 bases, with 12 bases spanning the gap. Germline values: CDR1 SGHDT, CDR2 YYEEEE. CDR3 length: 15 residues. CDR3 loop: CASSLVRGLDTEAFF. The CDR3 DNA is TGTGCCAGCAGCTTGGTTCGGGGGCTGGACACTGAAGCTTTCTTT. Together with reference TRBV5-6 and TRBJ1-1, the CDR3 gives the full variable domain: DAGVTQSPTHLIKTRGQQVTLRCSPKSGHDTVSWYQQALGQGPQFIFQYYEEEERQRGNFPDRFSGHQFPNYSSELNVNALLLGDSALYLCASSLVRGLDTEAFFGQGTRLTVV.

The V gene is TRBV5-1, the J gene TRBJ2-7, with D hard to call. Germline assignment: CDR1 SGHRS and CDR2 YFSETQ. The CDR3 is 10 amino acids. Trimming took 7 bases from V and 5 from J, leaving 7 bases between them. CDR3 bases: TGCGCCAGCTCCCCCAACGAGCAGTACTTC. As protein: CASSPNEQYF.

The chain is built from TRBV19 and TRBJ2-2, with 12 bases aligning to TRBD2. V shed 5 bases and J 6 bases; nucleotides not matched to a gene: 4. Per the germline V gene, CDR1 is LNHDA and CDR2 is SQIVND (reference sequence). The CDR3 sequence is 15 residues long. The CDR3 protein is CASSGRLAGAGELFF. As DNA, the CDR3 is TGTGCCAGTAGTGGTAGACTAGCGGGAGCCGGGGAGCTGTTTTTT.

This clonotype was seen a handful of times. The chain is built from TRBV25-1 and TRBJ1-2; D is unresolved. This CDR3 comprises 12 residues. V was pared by 1 base and J by 8 bases, with 8 bases between. From germline, CDR1 is MGHDK and CDR2 SYGVNS. The CDR3 region has the DNA TGTGCCAGCAGTGAATTCATTGACGGCTACACCTTC. It is translated as CASSEFIDGYTF.

This clonotype was observed a few times. The V call is TRBV19, the J call TRBJ2-2, with a tentative D call TRBD2 (6 bases). Looked up from germline, CDR1 is LNHDA and CDR2 is SQIVND (reference sequence). With 10 bases removed from V and 1 base from J, the gap between germline ends came to 13 bases. The CDR3 contains 14 residues. In DNA, the CDR3 is TGTGCCACGGGCGGGACCCAGAACACCGGGGAGCTGTTTTTT. Amino acids: CATGGTQNTGELFF.

This chain uses TRBV30 with TRBJ2-7, with 11 nucleotides matching TRBD2. V trimming: 5 bases; J trimming: 1 base; junction bases outside the gene matches: 13. The CDR3 is 17 amino acids. CDR1 and CDR2 (germline): GTSNPN, SVGIG (reference sequence). CDR3 bases: TGTGCCTGGCGCTCGGGACTAGCGGAGACTTTTTCCTACGAGCAGTACTTC. This codes for CAWRSGLAETFSYEQYF.

This clonotype was picked up a small number of times. In nucleotides, the CDR3 is TGTGCCAGCAACGAGGGGACTAGCGGGAGTGTTGAGACCCAGTACTTC. Translating it yields CASNEGTSGSVETQYF. V and J are TRBV6-1 and TRBJ2-5; 14 bases map to TRBD2. The CDR3 runs 16 residues. From germline, CDR1 is MNHNS and CDR2 SASEGT. The trim removed 7 bases at V and 5 bases at J, leaving 9 bases unmatched.

The table lists this clonotype with a few counts. The chain uses TRBV30 and TRBJ2-1; the match to TRBD2 covers 7 bases. Per the germline V gene, CDR1 is GTSNPN and CDR2 is SVGIG (reference sequence). V lost 0 bases and J lost 9; bases outside the gene matches: 11. CDR3 size: 15 residues. The CDR3 region is CAWSVRPSGGSEQFF. CDR3 nucleotide sequence: TGTGCCTGGAGTGTACGTCCCTCCGGGGGGTCTGAGCAGTTCTTC.